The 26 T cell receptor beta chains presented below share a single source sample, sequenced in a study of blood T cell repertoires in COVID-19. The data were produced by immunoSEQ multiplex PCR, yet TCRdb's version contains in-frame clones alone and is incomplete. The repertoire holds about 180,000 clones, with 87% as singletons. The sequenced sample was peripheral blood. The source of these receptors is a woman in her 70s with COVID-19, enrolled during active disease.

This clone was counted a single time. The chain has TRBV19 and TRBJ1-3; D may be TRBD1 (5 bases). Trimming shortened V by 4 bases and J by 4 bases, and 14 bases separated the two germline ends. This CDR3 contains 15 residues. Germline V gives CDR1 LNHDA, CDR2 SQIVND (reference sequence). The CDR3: CASSNPGLQGNTIYF. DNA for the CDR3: TGTGCCAGTAGTAATCCAGGGCTTCAAGGAAACACCATATATTTT.

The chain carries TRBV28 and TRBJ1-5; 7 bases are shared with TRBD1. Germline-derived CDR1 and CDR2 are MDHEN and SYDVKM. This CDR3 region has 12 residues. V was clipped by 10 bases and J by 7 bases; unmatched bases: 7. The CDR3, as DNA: TGTGCCACTGCGACAGGGCACCAGCCCCAGCATTTT. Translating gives CATATGHQPQHF.

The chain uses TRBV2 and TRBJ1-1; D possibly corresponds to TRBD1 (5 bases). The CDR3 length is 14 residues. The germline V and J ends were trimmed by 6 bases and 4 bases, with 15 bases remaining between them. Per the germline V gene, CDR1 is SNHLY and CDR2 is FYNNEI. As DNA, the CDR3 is TGTGCCAGCAGCGGGGGGGGTGGAGTCACTGAAGCTTTCTTT. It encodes CASSGGGGVTEAFF.

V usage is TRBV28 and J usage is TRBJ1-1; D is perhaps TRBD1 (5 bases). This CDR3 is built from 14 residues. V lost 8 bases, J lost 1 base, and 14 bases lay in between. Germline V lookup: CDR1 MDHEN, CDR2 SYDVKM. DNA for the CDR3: TGTGCCAGCGTCCCGGGAGGGGAGAACACTGAAGCTTTCTTT. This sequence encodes CASVPGGENTEAFF.

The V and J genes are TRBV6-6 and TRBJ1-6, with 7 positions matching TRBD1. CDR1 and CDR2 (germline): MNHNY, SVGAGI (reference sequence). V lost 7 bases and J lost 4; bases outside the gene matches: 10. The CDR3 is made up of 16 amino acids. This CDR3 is CASTEQGQHYNSPLHF. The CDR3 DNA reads TGTGCCAGCACCGAACAGGGGCAACATTATAATTCACCCCTCCACTTT.

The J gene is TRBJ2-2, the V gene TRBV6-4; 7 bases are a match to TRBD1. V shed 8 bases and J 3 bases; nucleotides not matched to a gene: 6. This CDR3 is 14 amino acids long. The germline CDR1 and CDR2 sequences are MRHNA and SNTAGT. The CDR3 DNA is TGTGCCAGCCGATGGGACAGCTACACCGGGGAGCTGTTTTTT. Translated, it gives CASRWDSYTGELFF.

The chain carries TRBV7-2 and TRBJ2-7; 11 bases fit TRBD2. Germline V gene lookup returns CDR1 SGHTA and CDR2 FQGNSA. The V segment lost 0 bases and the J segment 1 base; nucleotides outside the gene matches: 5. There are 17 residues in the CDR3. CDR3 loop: CASSLAGTSGLSYEQYF. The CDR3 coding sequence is TGTGCCAGCAGCTTAGCTGGGACTAGCGGACTATCCTACGAGCAGTACTTC.

The CDR3 region is CASSPGRGNYGYTF. In DNA, the CDR3 is TGTGCCAGCAGCCCCGGAAGGGGGAACTATGGCTACACCTTC. The chain has TRBV9 and TRBJ1-2, with a possible D match to TRBD1 (6 bases). V lost 4 bases and J 2 bases, leaving 12 bases between the germline ends. Germline V gene data show CDR1 as SGDLS and CDR2 as YYNGEE. The CDR3 runs 14 residues.

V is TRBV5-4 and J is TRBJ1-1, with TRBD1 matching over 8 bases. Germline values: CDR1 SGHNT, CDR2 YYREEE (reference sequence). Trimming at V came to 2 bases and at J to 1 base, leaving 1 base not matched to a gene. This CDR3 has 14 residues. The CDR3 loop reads CASSFGQGNTEAFF. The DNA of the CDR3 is TGTGCCAGCAGCTTCGGACAGGGGAACACTGAAGCTTTCTTT.

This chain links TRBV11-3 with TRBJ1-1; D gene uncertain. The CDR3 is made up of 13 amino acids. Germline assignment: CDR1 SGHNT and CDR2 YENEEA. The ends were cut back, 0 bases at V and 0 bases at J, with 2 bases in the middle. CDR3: CASSLDMNTEAFF. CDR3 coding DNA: TGTGCCAGCAGCTTAGATATGAACACTGAAGCTTTCTTT.

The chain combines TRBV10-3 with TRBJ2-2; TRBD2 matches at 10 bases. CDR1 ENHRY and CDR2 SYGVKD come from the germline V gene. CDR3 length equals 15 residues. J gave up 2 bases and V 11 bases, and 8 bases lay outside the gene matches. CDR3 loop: CASSGSQLNTGELFF. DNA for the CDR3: TGTGCCTCTAGCGGGAGTCAACTTAACACCGGGGAGCTGTTTTTT.

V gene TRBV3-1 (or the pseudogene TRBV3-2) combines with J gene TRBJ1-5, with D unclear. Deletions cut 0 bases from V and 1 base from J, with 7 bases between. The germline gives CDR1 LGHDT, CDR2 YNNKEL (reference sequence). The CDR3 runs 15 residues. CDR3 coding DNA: TGTGCCAGCAGCCAAGATACGGGGAGCAATCAGCCCCAGCATTTT. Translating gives CASSQDTGSNQPQHF.

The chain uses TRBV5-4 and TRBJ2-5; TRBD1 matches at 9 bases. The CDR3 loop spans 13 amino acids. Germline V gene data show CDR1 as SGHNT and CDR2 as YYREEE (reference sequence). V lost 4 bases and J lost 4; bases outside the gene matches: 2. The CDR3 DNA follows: TGTGCCAGCAGCGGGACAGGGATAGAGACCCAGTACTTC. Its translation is CASSGTGIETQYF.

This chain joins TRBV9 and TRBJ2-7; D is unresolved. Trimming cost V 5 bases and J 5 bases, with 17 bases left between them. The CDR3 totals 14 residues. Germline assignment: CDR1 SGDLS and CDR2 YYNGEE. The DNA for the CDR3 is TGTGCCAGCAGTAACTTGATCACCCAGGACGAGCAGTACTTC. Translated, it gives CASSNLITQDEQYF. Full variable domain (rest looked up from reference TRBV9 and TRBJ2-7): DSGVTQTPKHLITATGQRVTLRCSPRSGDLSVYWYQQSLDQGLQFLIQYYNGEERAKGNILERFSAQQFPDLHSELNLSSLELGDSALYFCASSNLITQDEQYFGPGTRLTVT.

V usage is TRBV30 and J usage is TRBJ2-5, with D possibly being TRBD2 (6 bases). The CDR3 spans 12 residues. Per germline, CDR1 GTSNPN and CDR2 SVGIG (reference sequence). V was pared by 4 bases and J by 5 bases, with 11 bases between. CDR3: CAWTLASETQYF. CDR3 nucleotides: TGTGCCTGGACACTAGCATCCGAGACCCAGTACTTC.

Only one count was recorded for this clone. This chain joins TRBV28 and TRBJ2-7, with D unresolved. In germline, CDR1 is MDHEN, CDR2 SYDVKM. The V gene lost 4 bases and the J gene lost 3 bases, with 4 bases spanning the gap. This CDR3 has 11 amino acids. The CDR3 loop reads CASSSFYEQYF. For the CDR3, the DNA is TGTGCCAGCAGTTCCTTCTACGAGCAGTACTTC.

The CDR3 DNA sequence: TGTGCCAGCAGGCCAGGGGGGACTAGCGGGAGGGGTGAGCAGTTCTTC. Encoded protein: CASRPGGTSGRGEQFF. The V call is TRBV6-6, the J call TRBJ2-1; the match to TRBD2 covers 16 bases. The CDR3 covers 16 residues. Germline lookup yields CDR1 MNHNY and CDR2 SVGAGI (reference sequence). With V trimmed by 6 bases and J by 9 bases, 8 bases remained unmatched.

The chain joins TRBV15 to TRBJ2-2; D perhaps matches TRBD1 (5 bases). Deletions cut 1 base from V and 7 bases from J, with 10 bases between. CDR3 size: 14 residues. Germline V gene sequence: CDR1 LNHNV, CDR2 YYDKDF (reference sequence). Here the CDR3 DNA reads TGTGCCACCAGCAGAGGGGGCGCGAGCGGGGAGCTGTTTTTT. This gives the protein CATSRGGASGELFF.

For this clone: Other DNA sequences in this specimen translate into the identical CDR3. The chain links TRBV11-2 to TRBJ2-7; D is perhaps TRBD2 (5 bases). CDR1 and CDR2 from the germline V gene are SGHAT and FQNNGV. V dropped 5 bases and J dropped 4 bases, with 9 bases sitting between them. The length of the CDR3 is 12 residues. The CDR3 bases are TGTGCCAGCAGCCAAACGGGGTACGAGCAGTACTTC. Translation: CASSQTGYEQYF. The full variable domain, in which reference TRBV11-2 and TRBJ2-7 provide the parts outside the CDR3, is EAGVAQSPRYKIIEKRQSVAFWCNPISGHATLYWYQQILGQGPKLLIQFQNNGVVDDSQLPKDRFSAERLKGVDSTLKIQPAKLEDSAVYLCASSQTGYEQYFGPGTRLTVT.

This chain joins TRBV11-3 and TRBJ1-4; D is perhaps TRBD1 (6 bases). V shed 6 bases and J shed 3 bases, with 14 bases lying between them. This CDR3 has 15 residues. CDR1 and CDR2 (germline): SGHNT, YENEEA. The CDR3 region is CASSQQGAANEKLFF. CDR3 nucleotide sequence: TGTGCCAGCAGTCAACAGGGCGCGGCTAATGAAAAACTGTTTTTT.

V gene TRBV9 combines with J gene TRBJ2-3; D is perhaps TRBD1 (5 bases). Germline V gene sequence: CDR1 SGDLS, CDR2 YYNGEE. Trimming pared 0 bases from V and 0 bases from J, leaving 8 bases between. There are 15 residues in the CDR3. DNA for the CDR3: TGTGCCAGCAGCGTAGAGGACACTAGCACAGATACGCAGTATTTT. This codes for CASSVEDTSTDTQYF.

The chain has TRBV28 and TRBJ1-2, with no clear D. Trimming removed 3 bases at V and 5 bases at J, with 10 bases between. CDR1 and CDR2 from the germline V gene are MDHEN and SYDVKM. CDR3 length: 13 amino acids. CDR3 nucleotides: TGTGCCAGCAGTTTGCCTGGGGAGTATGGCTACACCTTC. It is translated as CASSLPGEYGYTF.

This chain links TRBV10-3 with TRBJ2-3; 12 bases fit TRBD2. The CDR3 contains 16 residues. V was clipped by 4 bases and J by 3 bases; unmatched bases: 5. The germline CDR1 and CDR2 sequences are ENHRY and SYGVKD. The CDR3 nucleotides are TGTGCCATCAGTGCCGGACTAGCGGGACGAACAGATACGCAGTATTTT. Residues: CAISAGLAGRTDTQYF.

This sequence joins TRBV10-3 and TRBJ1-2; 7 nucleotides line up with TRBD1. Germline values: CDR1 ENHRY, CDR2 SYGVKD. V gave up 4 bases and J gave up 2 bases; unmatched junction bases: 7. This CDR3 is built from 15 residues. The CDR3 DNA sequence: TGTGCCATCAGTGGGCCGGGACAGTTAAACTATGGCTACACCTTC. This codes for CAISGPGQLNYGYTF.

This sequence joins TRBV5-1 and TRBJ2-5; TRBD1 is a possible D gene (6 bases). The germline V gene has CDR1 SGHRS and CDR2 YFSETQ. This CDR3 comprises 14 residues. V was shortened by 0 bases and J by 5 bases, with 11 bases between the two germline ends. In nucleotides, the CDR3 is TGCGCCAGCAGCTTGGCAGGGGTCCAGGAGACCCAGTACTTC. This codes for CASSLAGVQETQYF.

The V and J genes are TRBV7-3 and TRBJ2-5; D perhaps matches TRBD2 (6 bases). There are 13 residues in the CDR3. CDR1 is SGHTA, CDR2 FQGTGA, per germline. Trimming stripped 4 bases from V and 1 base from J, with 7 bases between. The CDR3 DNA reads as TGTGCCAGCAGCTCTAGCGTCCAAGAGACCCAGTACTTC. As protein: CASSSSVQETQYF.